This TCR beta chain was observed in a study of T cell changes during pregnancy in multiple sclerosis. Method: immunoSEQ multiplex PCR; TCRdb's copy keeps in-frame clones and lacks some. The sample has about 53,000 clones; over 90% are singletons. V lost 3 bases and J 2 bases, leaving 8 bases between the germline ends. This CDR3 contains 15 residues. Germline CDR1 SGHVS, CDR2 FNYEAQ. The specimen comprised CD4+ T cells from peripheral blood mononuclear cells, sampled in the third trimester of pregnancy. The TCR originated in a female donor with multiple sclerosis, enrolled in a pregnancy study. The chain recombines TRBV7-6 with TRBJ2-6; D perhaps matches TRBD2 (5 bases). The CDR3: CASSFSEAGANVLTF. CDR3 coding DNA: TGTGCCAGCAGCTTTTCGGAGGCTGGGGCCAACGTCCTGACTTTC.